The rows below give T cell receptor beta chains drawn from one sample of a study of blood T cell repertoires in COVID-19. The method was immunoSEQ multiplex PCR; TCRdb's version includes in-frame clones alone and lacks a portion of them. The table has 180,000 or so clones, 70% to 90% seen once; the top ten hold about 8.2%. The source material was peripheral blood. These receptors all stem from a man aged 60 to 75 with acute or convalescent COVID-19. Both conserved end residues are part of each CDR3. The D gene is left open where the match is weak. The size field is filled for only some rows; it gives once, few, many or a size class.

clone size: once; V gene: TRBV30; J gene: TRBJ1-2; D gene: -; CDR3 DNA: TGTGCCTGGGGCACAGGGCGCGTAACTGGCTACACCTTC; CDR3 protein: CAWGTGRVTGYTF
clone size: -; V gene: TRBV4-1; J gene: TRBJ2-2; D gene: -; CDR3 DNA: TGCGCCAGCAGCCAAGAGCGGGTAGAGGCCGGGGAGCTGTTTTTT; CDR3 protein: CASSQERVEAGELFF
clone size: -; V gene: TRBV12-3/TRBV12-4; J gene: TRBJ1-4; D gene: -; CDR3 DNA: TGTGCCAGCCTAAGGGAGATGGATGAAAAACTGTTTTTT; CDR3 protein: CASLREMDEKLFF
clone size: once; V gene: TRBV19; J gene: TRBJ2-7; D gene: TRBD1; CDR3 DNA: TGTGCCAGTAGTGTGGACAGGGAATACGAGCAGTACTTC; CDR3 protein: CASSVDREYEQYF
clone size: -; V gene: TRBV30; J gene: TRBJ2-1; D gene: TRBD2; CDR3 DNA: TGTGCCTGGAGTGCCCGTAGCGGGAGTTCCTACAATGAGCAGTTCTTC; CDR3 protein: CAWSARSGSSYNEQFF
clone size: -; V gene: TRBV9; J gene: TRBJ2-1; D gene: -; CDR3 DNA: TGTGCCAGCAGCGTACCTGACAGCTACAATGAGCAGTTCTTC; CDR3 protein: CASSVPDSYNEQFF
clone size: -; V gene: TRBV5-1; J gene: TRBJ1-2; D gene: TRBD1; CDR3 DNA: TGCGCCAGCAGCCGGGGACAGCTAAACTATAACTATGGCTACACCTTC; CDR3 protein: CASSRGQLNYNYGYTF
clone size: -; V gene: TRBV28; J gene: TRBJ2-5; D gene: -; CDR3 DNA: TGTGCCAGCAGTTTAACGGGACTCCAGTACTTC; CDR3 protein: CASSLTGLQYF
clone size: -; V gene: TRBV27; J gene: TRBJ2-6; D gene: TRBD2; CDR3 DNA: TGTGCCAGCAGTTTATTTGGGGGAGGGCCTAGGGCCAACGTCCTGACTTTC; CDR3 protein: CASSLFGGGPRANVLTF
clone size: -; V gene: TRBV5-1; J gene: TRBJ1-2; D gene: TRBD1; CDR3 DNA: TGCGCCAGCAGCGAGCCGGGACAGGGGAATGGCTACACCTTC; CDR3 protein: CASSEPGQGNGYTF
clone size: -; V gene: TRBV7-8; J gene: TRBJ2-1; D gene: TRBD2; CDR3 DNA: TGTGCCAGCAGCTTAGGTGGGACCACAGCGGGAGTTGGTGAGCAGTTCTTC; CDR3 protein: CASSLGGTTAGVGEQFF
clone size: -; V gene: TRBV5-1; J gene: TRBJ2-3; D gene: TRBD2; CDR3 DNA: TGCGCCAGCAGCTTGGGACTAGCGGGAGGGCCGTCAGATACGCAGTATTTT; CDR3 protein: CASSLGLAGGPSDTQYF
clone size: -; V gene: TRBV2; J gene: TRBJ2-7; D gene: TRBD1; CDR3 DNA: TGTGCCAGCAGCGACAGGGGGGGGTCCTACGAGCAGTACTTC; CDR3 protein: CASSDRGGSYEQYF
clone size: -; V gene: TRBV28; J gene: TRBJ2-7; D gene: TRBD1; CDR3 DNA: TGTGCCAGCACGGAGACAGGGCTCCCGTACGAGCAGTACTTC; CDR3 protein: CASTETGLPYEQYF
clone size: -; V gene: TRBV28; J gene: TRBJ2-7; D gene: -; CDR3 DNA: TGTGCCAGCAACCACAGGGTCACCCACGAGCAGTACTTC; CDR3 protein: CASNHRVTHEQYF
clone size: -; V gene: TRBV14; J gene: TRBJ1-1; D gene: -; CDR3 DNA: TGTGCCAGCAGCCACCAACAGGGATTCACTGAAGCTTTCTTT; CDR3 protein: CASSHQQGFTEAFF
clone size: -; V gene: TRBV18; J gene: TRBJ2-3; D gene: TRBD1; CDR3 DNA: TGTGCCAGCTCACCGGGGACCGGGACAGGGGGCACAGATACGCAGTATTTT; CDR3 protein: CASSPGTGTGGTDTQYF
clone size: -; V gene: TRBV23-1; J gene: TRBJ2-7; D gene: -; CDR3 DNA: TGCGCCAGCAGGGGGGCGCAGTACTTC; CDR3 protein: CASRGAQYF